This T cell receptor beta chain emerged from a study of blood T cell repertoires in COVID-19. Study in general: Sites in the United States, Italy and Spain provided acute and convalescent COVID-19 samples. From T cells, B-cell-depleted T cells, or PBMCs came the material, which was cDNA or gDNA.

In the study's own analysis: Nucleated cell number was recorded as an estimate derived from reference gene primer amplification. Repertoires were generated with immunoSEQ multiplex PCR, while TCRdb's copy carries only in-frame clones and drops some. The V and J calls and clone size are taken from that table; D and trimming were inferred from the DNA. Here the sample spans approximately 270,000 clones, approximately 86% being singletons. Germline V lookup: CDR1 SGHRS, CDR2 YFSETQ. This CDR3 has 15 residues. After removal of 4 bases from V and 7 bases from J, the junction contained 7 bases not matched to a gene.

The TCR was taken from a man aged 40-49 years with active or convalescent COVID-19. Sequenced material: peripheral blood. This chain links TRBV5-1 with TRBJ1-6, with 8 nucleotides matching TRBD1. DNA for the CDR3: TGCGCCAGCAGCCCTGGGACAGGAGAAAATTCACCCCTCCACTTT. Translated, it gives CASSPGTGENSPLHF.